This T cell receptor beta chain derives from a study of blood T cell repertoires in COVID-19. About the study: Italy, Spain and the United States were the sources of the convalescent and acute COVID-19 samples.

The method was immunoSEQ multiplex PCR; TCRdb's version includes in-frame clones alone and lacks a portion of them. The sample records roughly 200,000 clones, approximately 80% being singletons. Living in about two dozen US areas, the participants were between 18 and 89 years of age. CDR1 and CDR2 from the germline V gene are DFQATT and SNEGSKA (reference sequence). This CDR3 has 11 amino acids. Trimming removed 6 bases from V and 8 bases from J; junction bases left unmatched: 5. The chain is built from TRBV20-1 and TRBJ1-2; 8 bases agree with TRBD1. This receptor was taken from a man in his forties or fifties who had recovered from COVID-19. The source material was PBMCs or T cells enriched from blood (not recorded which). The chain's CDR3 is CSAVDREGYTF. The CDR3 nucleotides are TGCAGTGCCGTGGACAGGGAAGGCTACACCTTC.